The present T cell receptor (beta chain) was sequenced within a study of blood T cell repertoires in COVID-19. Assay: immunoSEQ multiplex PCR; the TCRdb copy retains only in-frame clones and omits some. The sample records 130,000 to 150,000 clones, 70% to 90% being singletons. The CDR3 has 14 amino acids. V was trimmed by 0 bases and J by 3 bases, leaving 6 bases between them. Looked up from germline, CDR1 is SGDLS and CDR2 is YYNGEE. This clonotype originated in a woman in her twenties or thirties with acute COVID-19. V gene TRBV9 combines with J gene TRBJ2-2; no firm D call. Source material: PBMCs or T cells enriched from blood (not recorded which). The CDR3 loop reads CASSVDLYTGELFF. The CDR3, as DNA: TGTGCCAGCAGCGTAGATCTCTACACCGGGGAGCTGTTTTTT.